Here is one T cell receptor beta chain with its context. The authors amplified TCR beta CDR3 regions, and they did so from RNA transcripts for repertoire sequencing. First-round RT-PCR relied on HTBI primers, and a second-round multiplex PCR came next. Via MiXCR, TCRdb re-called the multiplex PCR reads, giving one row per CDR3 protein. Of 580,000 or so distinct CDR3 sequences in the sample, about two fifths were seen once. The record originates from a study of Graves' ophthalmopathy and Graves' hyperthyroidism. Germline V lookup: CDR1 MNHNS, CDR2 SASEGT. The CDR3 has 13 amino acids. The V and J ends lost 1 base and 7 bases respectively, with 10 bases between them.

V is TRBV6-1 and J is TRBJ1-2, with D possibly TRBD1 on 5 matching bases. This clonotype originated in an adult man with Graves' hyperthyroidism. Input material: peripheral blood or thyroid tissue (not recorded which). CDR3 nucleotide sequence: TGTGCCAGCAGTGAAGGCAGGGAAACTGGCTACACCTTC. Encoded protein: CASSEGRETGYTF.